The source of this T cell receptor beta chain is a study of cytotoxic CD8 clonotypes in ibrutinib-treated CLL (dated by TCRdb to about 2021). For context, the study as a whole: The cohort had 11 relapsed/refractory and 15 treatment-naive patients; fewer than 18 were IGHV unmutated. All remission and progressive disease samples were collected while patients were still receiving ibrutinib. The response samples were drawn at a median of approximately twelve months into treatment, with a range of about 6 to 36 months. Cryopreserved peripheral blood mononuclear cells were obtained prior to treatment, at the time of response, and at either disease progression or sustained remission. Of the approximately 86 people in the trial, 26 had longitudinal samples available. Partial responses were observed in about 25 patients and complete responses in 2; after a median follow-up of 68 months, remission was maintained in approximately 14 patients and progression was observed in approximately 12. On average, each sample yielded 250,000 to 300,000 productive templates and tens of thousands of productive rearrangements.

In the germline V gene, CDR1 corresponds to SNHLY and CDR2 to FYNNEI. The V end loses 2 bases and the J end loses 2 bases, and a stretch of 9 bases separates them. The CDR3, from cysteine to phenylalanine, totals 14 residues. Only the CDR3 portion is preserved as DNA: 42 bases, with reading frame beginning at the first base. The sample's time point label, decoded: around 25 months on ibrutinib. For TCR beta library preparation, approximately 2.2 micrograms of genomic DNA were isolated from cryopreserved PBMCs. High-throughput TCR beta sequencing was performed on longitudinal blood samples from CLL patients receiving ibrutinib monotherapy. The patients were enrolled in a single-center, open-label phase 2 trial of ibrutinib monotherapy. Each clonotype received, on average, around 9.6x coverage in deep resolution sequencing performed on a MiSeq, where the target depth lay between 1 in 1 million and 1 in 200,000 T cells. The immunoSEQ hsTCRB Kit was used to generate the TCR beta libraries. The study's own analysis went as follows. ImmunoSEQ Data Assistant and ImmunoSEQ Analyzer were used for data analysis, and V, D and J genes were assigned according to IMGT definitions. Clonality, which ranges from 0 to 1, was calculated by subtracting the normalized Shannon entropy of productive rearrangement frequencies from one. Only overrepresented clonotypes making up at least 0.05% of the repertoire of each patient were included in the public clonotype analysis. Repertoires from thirteen age-matched healthy donors in immuneACCESS were used as clonality controls. The source is immuneACCESS, and TCRdb retained only in-frame sequences with V and J called. Part of the clones is not carried over; for the studies checked, unresolved V genes explain less than half of this, and the remainder is unexplained. The DNA was the basis for D and trimming; V, J and clone size are from that table. For this sample the table gives approximately 92,000 clones, of which around 77% were detected only once. The top ten clonotypes cover around 23% of the sample.

Remarks on this clone: The antigen this receptor binds is unknown. One base away there is no much larger clone; base qualities are not given.

Broad study findings and their caveats: Public clonotypes were found to be uncommon and were observed to contract or remain stable during treatment; the increase in clonality was shown to reflect expansion of private clonotypes at ibrutinib response. Baseline clonality exceeded that of age-matched healthy donors and correlated strongly with circulating CD8+ T-cell counts. Sampling times were not matched between sustained-remission and progressing patients, and lymph node repertoires were not studied. An increase in clonality was observed at ibrutinib response, with clonality remaining stable during sustained remission and falling back toward baseline at progression.

The origin of this receptor is a human donor with chronic lymphocytic leukemia. The chain is made from TRBV2 and TRBJ2-5, with the D segment identity uncertain. Sequencing used PBMCs, obtained after 24 months of ibrutinib treatment. Here is the DNA: TGTGCCAGCAGTGAAATCCTCACACAAGAGACCCAGTACTTC. Its protein reads: CASSEILTQETQYF.